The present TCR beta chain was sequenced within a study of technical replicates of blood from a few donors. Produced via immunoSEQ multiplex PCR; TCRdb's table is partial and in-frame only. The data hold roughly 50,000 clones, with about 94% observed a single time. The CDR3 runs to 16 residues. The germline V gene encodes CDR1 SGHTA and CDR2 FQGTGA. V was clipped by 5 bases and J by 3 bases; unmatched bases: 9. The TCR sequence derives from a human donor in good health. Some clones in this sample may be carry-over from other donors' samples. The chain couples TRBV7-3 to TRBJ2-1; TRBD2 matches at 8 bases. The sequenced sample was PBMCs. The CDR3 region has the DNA TGTGCCAGCAGCCTTTCCAGCGGGAGAAACTACAATGAGCAGTTCTTC. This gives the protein CASSLSSGRNYNEQFF.